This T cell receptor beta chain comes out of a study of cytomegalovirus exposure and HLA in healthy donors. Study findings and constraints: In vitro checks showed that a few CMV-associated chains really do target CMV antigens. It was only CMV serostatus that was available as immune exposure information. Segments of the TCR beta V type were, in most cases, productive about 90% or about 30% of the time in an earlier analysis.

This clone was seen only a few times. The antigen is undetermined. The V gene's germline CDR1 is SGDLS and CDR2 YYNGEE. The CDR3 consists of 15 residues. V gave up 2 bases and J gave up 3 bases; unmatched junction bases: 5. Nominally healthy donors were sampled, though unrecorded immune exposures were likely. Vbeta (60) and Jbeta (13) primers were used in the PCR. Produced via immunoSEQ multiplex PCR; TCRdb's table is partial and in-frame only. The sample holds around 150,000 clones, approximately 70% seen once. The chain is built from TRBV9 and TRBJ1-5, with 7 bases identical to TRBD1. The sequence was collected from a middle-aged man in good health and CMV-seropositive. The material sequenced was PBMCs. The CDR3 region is CASSVTGRHNQPQHF. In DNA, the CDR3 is TGTGCCAGCAGCGTGACAGGGAGGCACAATCAGCCCCAGCATTTT.